The 32 T cell receptor beta chains below were found in one sample sequenced in a study of CD8 T cells in Susac syndrome. An amount of RNA that ranged from roughly 0.45 to 1 ug was reverse transcribed with random hexamers. TCRdb called the immunoSEQ multiplex PCR reads again in MiXCR, with one record for every CDR3 protein. The sample has some 130,000 distinct CDR3 sequences; around 91% are singletons. Sequenced sample: CD8+ T cells from PBMCs. The receptors were sampled from a human donor with multiple sclerosis.

J is TRBJ2-2 and V is TRBV28; 7 positions agree with TRBD2. The junction had 9 bases not matched to a gene; V was cut back by 5 bases and J by 9 bases. Germline V CDR1 and CDR2: MDHEN, SYDVKM. CDR3 length equals 14 residues. CDR3 DNA sequence: TGTGCCAGCAGTCCAGGACTAGAGTTGCGGGAGCTGTTTTTT. This sequence encodes CASSPGLELRELFF.

In its sample, this clonotype was seen once. This chain links TRBV30 with TRBJ2-1; 7 bases fit TRBD2. The V gene's germline CDR1 is GTSNPN and CDR2 SVGIG (reference sequence). The CDR3 contains 14 residues. V trimming: 5 bases; J trimming: 4 bases; junction bases outside the gene matches: 8. CDR3 in amino acids: CAWEGLAGYNEQFF. The CDR3 nucleotides are TGTGCCTGGGAAGGGTTAGCGGGTTACAATGAGCAGTTCTTC.

The chain joins TRBV12-3 or TRBV12-4 to TRBJ2-1; weak D call: TRBD1 (5 bases). Between the trimmed V and J ends, which lost 7 bases and 4 bases, there was a span of 17 bases. CDR3 size: 15 residues. In nucleotides, the CDR3 is TGTGCCAGCACCACAGACGGACATTATTACAATGAGCAGTTCTTC. Translation: CASTTDGHYYNEQFF.

The chain carries TRBV27 and TRBJ2-7, with D possibly being TRBD1 (6 bases). CDR3 length: 15 amino acids. Trimming pared 2 bases from V and 9 bases from J, leaving 20 bases between. Germline V gene sequence: CDR1 MNHEY, CDR2 SMNVEV (reference sequence). The CDR3 loop is CASSLVPGAPEVQYF. In DNA form, the CDR3 reads TGTGCCAGCAGTTTAGTACCAGGGGCCCCGGAGGTGCAGTACTTC.

The CDR3 loop is CASSATGRTEAFF. The CDR3 coding sequence is TGTGCCAGTAGCGCGACAGGGAGGACTGAAGCTTTCTTT. This sequence joins TRBV19 and TRBJ1-1, with 7 nucleotides matching TRBD1. The CDR3 consists of 13 residues. CDR1 is LNHDA, CDR2 SQIVND, per germline (reference sequence). V was clipped by 6 bases and J by 5 bases; unmatched bases: 6.

The gene calls are TRBV7-9 and TRBJ2-7; no clear D gene. V was trimmed by 1 base and J by 7 bases, leaving 11 bases between them. In germline, CDR1 is SEHNR, CDR2 FQNEAQ (reference sequence). The CDR3 is made up of 13 amino acids. The CDR3 loop reads CASSLELRDEQYF. The DNA of the CDR3 is TGTGCCAGCAGCTTAGAGCTTAGAGATGAGCAGTACTTC.

V gene TRBV5-1 combines with J gene TRBJ2-2, with TRBD1 as a possible D gene (6 bases). Per germline, CDR1 SGHRS and CDR2 YFSETQ. The CDR3 runs 16 residues. The V and J ends lost 1 base and 4 bases respectively, with 14 bases between them. The CDR3 loop is CASSLSRGAGTGELFF. The CDR3 bases are TGCGCCAGCAGCTTGTCCAGGGGCGCAGGCACCGGGGAGCTGTTTTTT.

V is TRBV4-1 and J is TRBJ2-5, with 12 bases matching TRBD2. The germline V gene has CDR1 MGHRA and CDR2 YSYEKL. The length of the CDR3 is 14 residues. V gave up 10 bases and J gave up 1 base; unmatched junction bases: 4. DNA for the CDR3: TGCGCCACCGGGACTAGCGGGCTCCAAGAGACCCAGTACTTC. Amino acids: CATGTSGLQETQYF.

The chain employs TRBV10-1 and TRBJ2-1; TRBD1 is a possible D gene (5 bases). V lost 3 bases and J 8 bases, leaving 5 bases between the germline ends. This CDR3 has 11 amino acids. Germline V CDR1 and CDR2: WNHNN, SYGVQD (reference sequence). The CDR3 bases are TGCGCCAGCAGTGACAGGGATGAGCAGTTCTTC. This encodes CASSDRDEQFF.

The J gene is TRBJ2-5, the V gene TRBV5-6, with 7 positions matching TRBD1. The V and J ends lost 0 bases and 5 bases, in that order; junction bases with no gene match: 7. The CDR3 is 15 residues long. Germline V gene sequence: CDR1 SGHDT, CDR2 YYEEEE. The CDR3 bases are TGTGCCAGCAGCTTGGAGGGGACAGAGTTCGAGACCCAGTACTTC. As protein: CASSLEGTEFETQYF.

The rearrangement links TRBV9 to TRBJ2-2; tentatively, D is TRBD1 (6 bases). Between the trimmed V and J ends, which lost 4 bases and 8 bases, there was a span of 15 bases. This CDR3 is 14 amino acids long. Per the germline V gene, CDR1 is SGDLS and CDR2 is YYNGEE. CDR3 loop: CASSNLNREGELFF. CDR3 nucleotide sequence: TGTGCCAGCAGCAATCTTAACAGGGAGGGGGAGCTGTTTTTT.

This chain connects TRBV30 to TRBJ1-2, with 7 bases fitting TRBD1. V trimming: 2 bases; J trimming: 8 bases; junction bases outside the gene matches: 8. Germline V gene data show CDR1 as GTSNPN and CDR2 as SVGIG (reference sequence). The CDR3 extends over 13 amino acids. DNA of the CDR3: TGTGCCTGGAGTCTCGACCGGACAGGAGGCTACACCTTC. It is translated as CAWSLDRTGGYTF.

The rearrangement links TRBV12-3 or TRBV12-4 to TRBJ2-2; possible D gene TRBD1, 5 bases. V gave up 1 base and J gave up 1 base, with 16 bases separating them. The CDR3 loop spans 18 amino acids. This chain's CDR3 is CASSLVQVGAWNTGELFF. CDR3 bases: TGTGCCAGCAGTTTAGTACAGGTTGGGGCATGGAACACCGGGGAGCTGTTTTTT.

The V and J genes are TRBV27 and TRBJ2-1; 7 bases align to TRBD2. The CDR3 covers 15 residues. Germline CDR1 is MNHEY and CDR2 is SMNVEV (reference sequence). Germline trimming cut 2 bases from V and 3 bases from J; bases unmatched to any gene: 4. CDR3 in DNA: TGTGCCAGCAGTTTAGCGGGAGCAATCTACAATGAGCAGTTCTTC. It specifies CASSLAGAIYNEQFF.

The CDR3 loop is CASSSWGTAEGVGANVLTF. CDR3 coding DNA: TGTGCCAGCAGCTCGTGGGGGACCGCGGAAGGCGTTGGGGCCAACGTCCTGACTTTC. This rearrangement joins TRBV7-9 to TRBJ2-6; the D gene could be TRBD1 or TRBD2 (5 bases each). CDR1 and CDR2 (germline): SEHNR, FQNEAQ (reference sequence). Between the trimmed V and J ends, which lost 4 bases and 3 bases, there was a span of 22 bases. The CDR3 consists of 19 residues.

The rearrangement links TRBV7-9 to TRBJ1-2, with D possibly TRBD1 on 6 matching bases. This CDR3 region has 15 residues. Germline lookup yields CDR1 SEHNR and CDR2 FQNEAQ (reference sequence). V was pared by 3 bases and J by 3 bases, with 14 bases between. This CDR3 reads CASSLNDRFDYGYTF. In nucleotides, the CDR3 is TGTGCCAGCAGCTTGAACGACAGGTTTGACTATGGCTACACCTTC. The full variable domain, with the rest looked up from reference TRBV7-9 and TRBJ1-2, is DTGVSQNPRHKITKRGQNVTFRCDPISEHNRLYWYRQTLGQGPEFLTYFQNEAQLEKSRLLSDRFSAERPKGSFSTLEIQRTEQGDSAMYLCASSLNDRFDYGYTFGSGTRLTVV.

The chain has TRBV7-9 and TRBJ2-1, with unresolved D. The CDR3 is 12 residues long. Germline CDR1 and CDR2: SEHNR and FQNEAQ (reference sequence). The germline V and J ends were trimmed by 1 base and 8 bases, with 6 bases remaining between them. This CDR3 reads CASSLGPDEQFF. As DNA, the CDR3 is TGTGCCAGCAGCTTAGGTCCGGATGAGCAGTTCTTC.

The V gene is TRBV27, the J gene TRBJ1-5; D unresolved. The V gene lost 8 bases and the J gene lost 5 bases, with 13 bases spanning the gap. The CDR3 length is 13 residues. Germline V gene sequence: CDR1 MNHEY, CDR2 SMNVEV (reference sequence). The CDR3 bases are TGTGCCAGCGGACCTCAGAGTTATCAGCCCCAGCATTTT. It encodes CASGPQSYQPQHF.

The chain combines TRBV4-2 with TRBJ1-2; D is uncertain. Between the trimmed V and J ends, which lost 0 bases and 4 bases, there was a span of 6 bases. Per germline, CDR1 LGHNA and CDR2 YNFKEQ. This CDR3 comprises 13 residues. The CDR3 loop reads CASSQDSGYGYTF. The CDR3 DNA sequence: TGTGCCAGCAGCCAAGATTCGGGCTATGGCTACACCTTC.

This clonotype was recorded only once. The chain has TRBV4-1 and TRBJ1-2; possible D gene TRBD1, 5 bases. Germline V gene lookup returns CDR1 MGHRA and CDR2 YSYEKL. V dropped 1 base and J dropped 4 bases, with 13 bases sitting between them. This CDR3 contains 15 residues. The chain's CDR3 is CASSQGTGGGYGYTF. CDR3 bases: TGCGCCAGCAGCCAAGGAACTGGGGGGGGCTATGGCTACACCTTC.

V gene TRBV4-1 combines with J gene TRBJ1-2; TRBD1 matches at 10 bases. There are 15 residues in the CDR3. With 1 base clipped from V and 6 bases from J, the junction kept 5 bases outside the gene matches. The germline CDR1 and CDR2 sequences are MGHRA and YSYEKL. CDR3 amino acids: CASSQVGTGEDGYTF. CDR3 bases: TGCGCCAGCAGCCAAGTAGGGACAGGGGAGGATGGCTACACCTTC.

The chain links TRBV6-2 or TRBV6-3 to TRBJ1-2; D is ambiguous. The V end was cut by 7 bases, the J end by 3 bases, with 21 bases between. This CDR3 is built from 16 residues. Germline V gene lookup returns CDR1 MNHEY and CDR2 SVGEGT. The CDR3 reads CASTRDGSLVYYGYTF. CDR3 nucleotides: TGTGCCAGCACCAGAGACGGTTCTCTGGTGTACTATGGCTACACCTTC.

The gene calls are TRBV6-5 and TRBJ2-5, with D possibly being TRBD2 (5 bases). The V and J ends lost 4 bases and 9 bases respectively, with 15 bases between them. CDR1 is MNHEY, CDR2 SVGAGI, per germline. There are 13 residues in the CDR3. CDR3 in DNA: TGTGCCAGCAGTTGGACTGAAAGTGCGGCCCAGTACTTC. This codes for CASSWTESAAQYF.

V and J are TRBV29-1 and TRBJ1-2; D unresolved. The germline V gene has CDR1 SQVTM and CDR2 ANQGSEA. The ends were cut back, 3 bases at V and 2 bases at J, with 7 bases in the middle. This CDR3 region has 12 residues. CDR3 coding DNA: TGCAGCGTTGACCGTCCGAACTATGGCTACACCTTC. As protein: CSVDRPNYGYTF.

This clonotype was detected only once. CDR3 coding DNA: TGCGCCAGCAGCTTGGGCGGAAGGCTAGCGGGAGTCGATGAGCAGTTCTTC. This translates into CASSLGGRLAGVDEQFF. The rearrangement joins TRBV5-1 to TRBJ2-1; the match to TRBD2 covers 10 bases. Germline V gene sequence: CDR1 SGHRS, CDR2 YFSETQ. J gave up 8 bases and V 0 bases, and 11 bases lay outside the gene matches. The CDR3 runs to 17 residues.

The chain is built from TRBV6-5 and TRBJ1-1; no definite D call. The germline gives CDR1 MNHEY, CDR2 SVGAGI. The CDR3 covers 13 residues. V was shortened by 6 bases and J by 0 bases, with 8 bases between the two germline ends. CDR3 DNA sequence: TGTGCCAGCAGACCCGAGATGAACACTGAAGCTTTCTTT. It translates to CASRPEMNTEAFF.

This chain links TRBV6-5 with TRBJ1-1; D unresolved. The germline V gene has CDR1 MNHEY and CDR2 SVGAGI. This CDR3 is 14 amino acids long. Trimming stripped 0 bases from V and 1 base from J, with 6 bases between. In DNA, the CDR3 is TGTGCCAGCAGTTACTCGCTGGCGAACACTGAAGCTTTCTTT. Translation gives CASSYSLANTEAFF.

The chain links TRBV19 to TRBJ2-1; the D gene is possibly TRBD2 (6 bases). CDR1 is LNHDA, CDR2 SQIVND, per germline (reference sequence). There are 13 residues in the CDR3. The ends were cut back, 5 bases at V and 7 bases at J, with 12 bases in the middle. CDR3 DNA: TGTGCCAGTAGTCCTGCGGGAATAAATGAGCAGTTCTTC. It translates to CASSPAGINEQFF. Supplemented by reference TRBV19 and TRBJ2-1, the full variable domain reads DGGITQSPKYLFRKEGQNVTLSCEQNLNHDAMYWYRQDPGQGLRLIYYSQIVNDFQKGDIAEGYSVSREKKESFPLTVTSAQKNPTAFYLCASSPAGINEQFFGPGTRLTVL.

The rearrangement links TRBV15 to TRBJ2-4, with 10 nucleotides matching TRBD1. V gave up 1 base and J gave up 8 bases; unmatched junction bases: 5. In germline, CDR1 is LNHNV, CDR2 YYDKDF (reference sequence). The CDR3 covers 15 residues. CDR3 in DNA: TGTGCCACCAGCAGAGTCCGGGACAGGGGTGACATTCAGTACTTC. Encoded protein: CATSRVRDRGDIQYF.

The J gene is TRBJ2-2, the V gene TRBV5-5, with a possible D match to TRBD2 (6 bases). Germline loops: CDR1 SGHKS, CDR2 YYEKEE (reference sequence). The V end was cut by 4 bases, the J end by 4 bases, with 14 bases between. The CDR3 runs 15 residues. CDR3 sequence reads: CASSATRDFTGELFF. The CDR3 DNA is TGTGCCAGCAGCGCAACCCGGGACTTCACCGGGGAGCTGTTTTTT.

The rearrangement links TRBV27 to TRBJ1-1, with a weak D call TRBD1 (5 bases). Germline CDR1 reads MNHEY; CDR2 reads SMNVEV (reference sequence). Trimming pared 4 bases from V and 4 bases from J, leaving 19 bases between. The CDR3 contains 16 residues. CDR3 nucleotides: TGTGCCAGCAGTTCATGGGGCCCAAATGGGGGCACTGAAGCTTTCTTT. Its protein is CASSSWGPNGGTEAFF.

This clonotype was counted a single time. CDR3 region: CASSLGTLGEKLFF. CDR3 sequence (DNA): TGTGCCAGCAGCCTCGGGACTTTGGGGGAAAAACTGTTTTTT. The rearrangement links TRBV7-9 to TRBJ1-4, with D perhaps TRBD1 (5 bases). Germline V lookup: CDR1 SEHNR, CDR2 FQNEAQ (reference sequence). The ends were cut back, 5 bases at V and 8 bases at J, with 15 bases in the middle. This CDR3 spans 14 amino acids.